This T cell receptor (beta chain) came from a study of PD-L1 blockade in urothelial cancer. From germline, CDR1 is SGDLS and CDR2 YYNGEE. The CDR3 runs 16 residues. Trimming left V 5 bases short and J 8 bases short, with 23 bases between. Worth noting for this clone: The antigen is not known.

Study-level findings and limits: Prediction of better survival came from below-median pretreatment blood TCR clonality.

Repertoires were generated with immunoSEQ multiplex PCR, while TCRdb's copy carries only in-frame clones and drops some. This sample carries 95,000 to 100,000 clones, roughly 84% of them seen once, and the ten largest clones take 2% to 2.5%. Time point meaning: pretreatment peripheral blood. Individual patients had between 1 and 8 samples, taken pretreatment and on-treatment. This sequence joins TRBV9 and TRBJ2-1; the D gene is possibly TRBD2 (6 bases). Here the sequenced sample was PBMCs, taken around atezolizumab (anti-PD-L1) treatment. This TCR came from a man aged 55 to 69 with urothelial cancer. For the CDR3, the DNA is TGTGCCAGCAGACGTAGTGGCGGGGCAGGGCCAGATGAGCAGTTCTTC. Protein: CASRRSGGAGPDEQFF.